Following are 27 T cell receptor beta chains from one sample sequenced in a study of shared clonotypes between healthy human individuals. TCRdb's table, derived via immunoSEQ multiplex PCR, lists solely in-frame clones and lacks some. Of millions of clones in the sample, 85% to 95% are singletons; the top ten hold under 0.45%. The sample was naive CD4+ T cells from PBMCs. The subset denotes: CD45RA+ positively selected. The origin of the receptors is a man between 18 and 35 years old in good health. Some clones in this sample may be carry-over from other donors' samples.

The chain links TRBV5-1 to TRBJ2-3; 7 nucleotides line up with TRBD1. The CDR3 totals 14 residues. Trimming at V came to 5 bases and at J to 3 bases, leaving 6 bases not matched to a gene. Germline CDR1 reads SGHRS; CDR2 reads YFSETQ. In DNA form, the CDR3 reads TGCGCCAGCAGGACGACAGGGTTGACAGATACGCAGTATTTT. Protein product: CASRTTGLTDTQYF.

The V and J genes are TRBV19 and TRBJ2-5, with D maybe TRBD1 (7 bases). V was trimmed by 8 bases and J by 3 bases, leaving 22 bases between them. CDR3 length: 16 amino acids. The germline gives CDR1 LNHDA, CDR2 SQIVND (reference sequence). The CDR3 DNA reads TGTGCCAGTGGTCAGGGCCCTGACAGGGAGGAAGAGACCCAGTACTTC. Amino acid sequence: CASGQGPDREEETQYF.

CDR3 in DNA: TGTGCCAGCAGCCCTGCAGGGGGAGGAGAGACCCAGTACTTC. Translation gives CASSPAGGGETQYF. J is TRBJ2-5 and V is TRBV7-9; perhaps TRBD1 as D (7 bases). V lost 5 bases to trimming and J lost 4 bases, with 14 bases between them. Germline CDR1 is SEHNR and CDR2 is FQNEAQ (reference sequence). This CDR3 contains 14 residues.

The V and J genes are TRBV7-7 and TRBJ2-7; D possibly uses TRBD1 or TRBD2 (6 bases each). Between the trimmed V and J ends, which lost 8 bases and 1 base, there was a span of 18 bases. Germline V gene data show CDR1 as SSHAT and CDR2 as FNYEAQ (reference sequence). This CDR3 has 15 amino acids. The CDR3 reads CASHTPGARSYEQYF. The CDR3 DNA reads TGTGCCAGCCACACACCGGGGGCAAGGTCCTACGAGCAGTACTTC. The full variable domain, its missing parts supplied by reference TRBV7-7 and TRBJ2-7, is GAGVSQSPRYKVTKRGQDVTLRCDPISSHATLYWYQQALGQGPEFLTYFNYEAQPDKSGLPSDRFSAERPEGSISTLTIQRTEQRDSAMYRCASHTPGARSYEQYFGPGTRLTVT.

This sequence joins TRBV7-3 and TRBJ1-2; possibly TRBD1 for D (5 bases). The V and J ends lost 0 bases and 7 bases respectively, with 18 bases between them. The CDR3 has 16 amino acids. The germline CDR1 and CDR2 sequences are SGHTA and FQGTGA. The CDR3 sequence is CASSLTSRGGESGYTF. Written as DNA, the CDR3 is TGTGCCAGCAGCTTAACGTCAAGGGGAGGGGAAAGTGGCTACACCTTC.

The J gene is TRBJ1-1, the V gene TRBV5-1; TRBD1 matches 10 bases. The CDR3 covers 17 residues. Per the germline V gene, CDR1 is SGHRS and CDR2 is YFSETQ. V lost 0 bases to trimming and J lost 4 bases; unmatched junction nucleotides: 9. Here the CDR3 reads CASSLGRDRGHRTEAFF. CDR3 nucleotides: TGCGCCAGCAGCTTGGGCCGGGACAGGGGACACCGCACTGAAGCTTTCTTT. Full variable domain (missing parts from reference TRBV5-1 and TRBJ1-1): KAGVTQTPRYLIKTRGQQVTLSCSPISGHRSVSWYQQTPGQGLQFLFEYFSETQRNKGNFPGRFSGRQFSNSRSEMNVSTLELGDSALYLCASSLGRDRGHRTEAFFGQGTRLTVV.

The chain couples TRBV25-1 to TRBJ1-1; the D is unclear. Between the trimmed V and J ends, which lost 5 bases and 5 bases, there was a span of 15 bases. CDR1 MGHDK and CDR2 SYGVNS come from the germline V gene. CDR3 size: 14 residues. The CDR3 sequence is CASSPDPMTTEAFF. In nucleotides, the CDR3 is TGTGCCAGCAGTCCCGACCCCATGACGACTGAAGCTTTCTTT.

In the case of this clone: Other DNA sequences in the same sample also yield this CDR3. The CDR3 region is CASSLGTGGNTEAFF. In DNA, the CDR3 is TGTGCCAGCTCACTAGGGACAGGGGGTAACACTGAAGCTTTCTTT. This chain links TRBV18 with TRBJ1-1, with 11 bases lining up with TRBD1. The CDR3 extends over 15 amino acids. V shed 4 bases, J shed 2 bases, and the junction held 3 bases outside the gene matches. Germline CDR1 KGHSH, CDR2 LQKENI.

The chain couples TRBV7-3 to TRBJ2-5; D unclear. V dropped 1 base and J dropped 2 bases, with 11 bases sitting between them. From germline, CDR1 is SGHTA and CDR2 FQGTGA. The CDR3 is 15 amino acids. In DNA, the CDR3 is TGTGCCAGCAGCTTAATGGCCCACCCGCAAGAGACCCAGTACTTC. Its protein product is CASSLMAHPQETQYF.

In this sample, this clone turned up once. The rearrangement uses TRBV9 and TRBJ1-3, with 7 bases aligning to TRBD1. V shed 0 bases and J 0 bases; nucleotides not matched to a gene: 9. The germline V gene encodes CDR1 SGDLS and CDR2 YYNGEE. The CDR3 consists of 18 residues. CDR3 nucleotide sequence: TGTGCCAGCAGCGTAGGCCTGGACAGGTACCTCTCTGGAAACACCATATATTTT. Translating it yields CASSVGLDRYLSGNTIYF.

The CDR3 sequence: CAWSAPGGPGGTGELFF. CDR3 nucleotides: TGTGCCTGGAGTGCCCCTGGGGGGCCGGGTGGCACCGGGGAGCTGTTTTTT. This chain links TRBV30 with TRBJ2-2; either TRBD1 or TRBD2 may fit D (6 bases each). The germline V and J ends were trimmed by 1 base and 4 bases, with 19 bases remaining between them. Germline V gene sequence: CDR1 GTSNPN, CDR2 SVGIG (reference sequence). CDR3 length equals 17 residues. The full variable domain, rest sourced from reference TRBV30 and TRBJ2-2, is SQTIHQWPATLVQPVGSPLSLECTVEGTSNPNLYWYRQAAGRGLQLLFYSVGIGQISSEVPQNLSASRPQDRQFILSSKKLLLSDSGFYLCAWSAPGGPGGTGELFFGEGSRLTVL.

The gene calls are TRBV5-4 and TRBJ2-3; 7 bases align to TRBD1. The germline V gene encodes CDR1 SGHNT and CDR2 YYREEE (reference sequence). This CDR3 spans 15 amino acids. Trimming took 2 bases from V and 3 from J; bases not matched to a gene: 6. The CDR3: CASSLGGGVTDTQYF. The DNA of the CDR3 is TGTGCCAGCAGCTTAGGGGGCGGAGTAACAGATACGCAGTATTTT.

V is TRBV27 and J is TRBJ2-7, with 9 bases lining up with TRBD2. The CDR3 consists of 16 residues. J lost 3 bases, V lost 6 bases, and 12 bases had no gene match. Germline lookup yields CDR1 MNHEY and CDR2 SMNVEV (reference sequence). This chain's CDR3 is CASRQYRLAANYEQYF. CDR3 nucleotide sequence: TGTGCCAGCAGGCAATATCGACTAGCGGCCAACTACGAGCAGTACTTC.

This CDR3 is CASSVRELNTEAFF. The CDR3 DNA sequence: TGTGCCAGCAGTGTGCGGGAGTTGAACACTGAAGCTTTCTTT. The V and J genes are TRBV2 and TRBJ1-1; D unresolved. V lost 4 bases, J lost 0 bases, and 9 bases lay in between. Per germline, CDR1 SNHLY and CDR2 FYNNEI. CDR3 length equals 14 residues.

J is TRBJ2-7 and V is TRBV11-2; D is ambiguous. V was cut by 2 bases and J by 6 bases, with 11 bases left in between. The CDR3 is 13 amino acids. Germline V CDR1 and CDR2: SGHAT, FQNNGV. This CDR3 reads CASSLNKASEQYF. The DNA of the CDR3 is TGTGCCAGCAGCTTAAACAAGGCTAGCGAGCAGTACTTC.

This clone was detected only once. The rearrangement joins TRBV5-4 to TRBJ1-1; possible D gene TRBD1, 6 bases. Trimming removed 4 bases from V and 10 bases from J, with 26 bases in between. The CDR3 is made up of 16 amino acids. CDR1 is SGHNT and CDR2 is YYREEE in the germline V gene (reference sequence). The CDR3 loop is CASSLTPRLQGQGAFF. CDR3 nucleotide sequence: TGTGCCAGCAGCCTTACCCCGAGGCTACAGGGCCAAGGAGCTTTCTTT.

Concerning this clone: The same CDR3 also results from other DNA sequences found in this sample. V usage is TRBV7-3 and J usage is TRBJ2-5; possibly TRBD1 for D (6 bases). Between the trimmed V and J ends, which lost 5 bases and 4 bases, there was a span of 11 bases. Germline V gene sequence: CDR1 SGHTA, CDR2 FQGTGA. The CDR3 length is 13 residues. The CDR3 protein is CASSPLGGETQYF. For the CDR3, the DNA is TGTGCCAGCAGCCCCCTAGGGGGAGAGACCCAGTACTTC. Supplemented by reference TRBV7-3 and TRBJ2-5, the full variable domain reads GAGVSQTPSNKVTEKGKYVELRCDPISGHTALYWYRQSLGQGPEFLIYFQGTGAADDSGLPNDRFFAVRPEGSVSTLKIQRTERGDSAVYLCASSPLGGETQYFGPGTRLLVL.

Remarks on this clone: At the DNA level, this CDR3 is encoded by other sequences in the same sample as well. This chain links TRBV7-3 with TRBJ2-1; 10 bases fit TRBD2. There are 15 residues in the CDR3. CDR1 and CDR2 from the germline V gene are SGHTA and FQGTGA. V lost 2 bases to trimming and J lost 10 bases; unmatched junction nucleotides: 8. The CDR3 DNA sequence: TGTGCCAGCAGCTTAGGCCTAGCGGGAGTTGGAGAGCAGTTCTTC. The encoded protein is CASSLGLAGVGEQFF.

This rearrangement joins TRBV28 to TRBJ1-6; no firm D call. CDR1 and CDR2 (germline): MDHEN, SYDVKM. CDR3 length equals 14 residues. Trimming left V 8 bases short and J 7 bases short, with 15 bases between. CDR3 amino acids: CASGYPGNNSPLHF. The CDR3 nucleotides are TGTGCCAGCGGTTACCCGGGGAACAATTCACCCCTCCACTTT.

Here the CDR3 DNA reads TGTGCCAGCAGTCCCCACGGTACAACTAATGAAAAACTGTTTTTT. Encoded protein: CASSPHGTTNEKLFF. J is TRBJ1-4 and V is TRBV28; D is uncertain. V was cut by 5 bases and J by 0 bases, with 10 bases left in between. This CDR3 is built from 15 residues. CDR1 is MDHEN, CDR2 SYDVKM, per germline.

The chain joins TRBV5-4 to TRBJ1-1; maybe TRBD1 (6 bases). The germline V gene encodes CDR1 SGHNT and CDR2 YYREEE (reference sequence). The CDR3 covers 14 residues. The V end lost 6 bases, the J end lost 6 bases, and 18 bases lay between the germline ends. CDR3 residues: CASTWGGRYAEAFF. CDR3 DNA: TGTGCCAGCACCTGGGGGGGGCGATACGCTGAAGCTTTCTTT.

The chain combines TRBV4-1 with TRBJ2-2; tentatively, D is TRBD1 (6 bases). There are 16 residues in the CDR3. CDR1 is MGHRA, CDR2 YSYEKL, per germline. Deletions cut 3 bases from V and 1 base from J, with 12 bases between. The CDR3 loop is CASSQGTLQNTGELFF. CDR3 bases: TGCGCCAGCAGCCAGGGGACACTACAGAACACCGGGGAGCTGTTTTTT.

This clone was seen many times. This sequence joins TRBV11-2 and TRBJ2-4; 9 bases map to TRBD1. J was trimmed by 8 bases and V by 1 base; bases with no gene match: 6. This CDR3 spans 15 amino acids. Germline V gives CDR1 SGHAT, CDR2 FQNNGV. CDR3: CASSLGGTGRDIQYF. CDR3 in DNA: TGTGCCAGCAGCTTAGGGGGGACAGGGAGAGACATTCAGTACTTC.

The V gene is TRBV7-6, the J gene TRBJ2-7; 7 bases are a match to TRBD2. Germline V gene lookup returns CDR1 SGHVS and CDR2 FNYEAQ. V trimming: 5 bases; J trimming: 6 bases; junction bases outside the gene matches: 13. The CDR3 totals 15 residues. The CDR3 sequence: CASSLPGGGAGEQYF. As DNA, the CDR3 is TGTGCCAGCAGCCTACCGGGAGGAGGCGCCGGCGAGCAGTACTTC.

The chain links TRBV6-1 to TRBJ2-7; 10 nucleotides match TRBD1. CDR3 size: 13 residues. Germline V gene data show CDR1 as MNHNS and CDR2 as SASEGT. Unmatched junction bases numbered 6, after V lost 7 bases and J lost 6 bases. DNA for the CDR3: TGTGCCAGCAATAGACGGACAGGGGGCGAGCAGTACTTC. Translation gives CASNRRTGGEQYF.

J is TRBJ1-2 and V is TRBV2; D remains unclear. Trimming shortened V by 4 bases and J by 0 bases, and 12 bases separated the two germline ends. Germline values: CDR1 SNHLY, CDR2 FYNNEI. The CDR3 sequence is 15 residues long. CDR3 DNA sequence: TGTGCCAGCAGTGTAGCGAAGGGAACTAACTATGGCTACACCTTC. This codes for CASSVAKGTNYGYTF. The full variable domain, completed using reference TRBV2 and TRBJ1-2, is EPEVTQTPSHQVTQMGQEVILRCVPISNHLYFYWYRQILGQKVEFLVSFYNNEISEKSEIFDDQFSVERPDGSNFTLKIRSTKLEDSAMYFCASSVAKGTNYGYTFGSGTRLTVV.

The genes are TRBV7-2 and TRBJ2-1, with D maybe TRBD1 (6 bases). The CDR3 covers 17 residues. Germline assignment: CDR1 SGHTA and CDR2 FQGNSA. Trimming left V 2 bases short and J 4 bases short, with 18 bases between. As DNA, the CDR3 is TGTGCCAGCAGCTTAACCCGACCACAGCAGGGGTACAATGAGCAGTTCTTC. Translating gives CASSLTRPQQGYNEQFF.